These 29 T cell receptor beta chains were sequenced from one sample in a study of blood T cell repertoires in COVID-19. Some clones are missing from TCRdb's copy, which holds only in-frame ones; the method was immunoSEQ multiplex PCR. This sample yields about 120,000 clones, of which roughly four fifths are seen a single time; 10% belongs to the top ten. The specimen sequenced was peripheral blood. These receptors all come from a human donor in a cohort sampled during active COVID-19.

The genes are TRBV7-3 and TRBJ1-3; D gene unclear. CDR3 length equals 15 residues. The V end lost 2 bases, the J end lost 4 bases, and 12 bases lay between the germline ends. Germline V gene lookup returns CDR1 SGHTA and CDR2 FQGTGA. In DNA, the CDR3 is TGTGCCAGCAGCTTACTCCGACCGAGGGGAAACACCATATATTTT. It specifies CASSLLRPRGNTIYF.

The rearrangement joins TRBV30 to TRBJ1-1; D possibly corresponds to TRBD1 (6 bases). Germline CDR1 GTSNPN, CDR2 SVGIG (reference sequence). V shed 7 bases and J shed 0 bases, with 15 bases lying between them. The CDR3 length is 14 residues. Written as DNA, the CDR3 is TGTGCCTCCACTAGCGACAGGCTGAACACTGAAGCTTTCTTT. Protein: CASTSDRLNTEAFF.

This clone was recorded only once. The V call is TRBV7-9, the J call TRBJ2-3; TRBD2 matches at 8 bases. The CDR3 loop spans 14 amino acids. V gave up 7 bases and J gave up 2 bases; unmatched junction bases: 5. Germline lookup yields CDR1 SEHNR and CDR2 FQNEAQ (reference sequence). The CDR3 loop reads CASNSGGNTDTQYF. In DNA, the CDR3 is TGTGCCAGCAACAGCGGGGGAAACACAGATACGCAGTATTTT.

CDR3 in DNA: TGTGCCAGCAGCTTTGGACAGGGGGAGAAAAAACTGTTTTTT. Its translation is CASSFGQGEKKLFF. The V gene is TRBV7-9, the J gene TRBJ1-4; 10 bases line up with TRBD1. The CDR3 is 14 residues long. The V gene end was trimmed by 3 bases and the J gene end by 9 bases; junction bases not matched to a gene: 4. Germline loops: CDR1 SEHNR, CDR2 FQNEAQ (reference sequence). The full variable domain, its missing parts supplied by reference TRBV7-9 and TRBJ1-4, is DTGVSQNPRHKITKRGQNVTFRCDPISEHNRLYWYRQTLGQGPEFLTYFQNEAQLEKSRLLSDRFSAERPKGSFSTLEIQRTEQGDSAMYLCASSFGQGEKKLFFGSGTQLSVL.

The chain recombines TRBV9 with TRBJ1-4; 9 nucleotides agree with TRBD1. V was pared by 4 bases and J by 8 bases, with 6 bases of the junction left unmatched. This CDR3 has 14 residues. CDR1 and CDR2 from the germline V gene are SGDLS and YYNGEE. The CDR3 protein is CASSSDRGGEKLFF. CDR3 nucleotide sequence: TGTGCCAGCAGCTCGGACAGGGGTGGAGAAAAACTGTTTTTT.

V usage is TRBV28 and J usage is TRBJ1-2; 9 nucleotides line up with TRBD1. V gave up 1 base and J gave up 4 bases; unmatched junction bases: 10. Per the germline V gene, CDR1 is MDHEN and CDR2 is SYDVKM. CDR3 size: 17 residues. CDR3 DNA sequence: TGTGCCAGCAGTTTATATACTGGACAGGGGAAGGCCTATGGCTACACCTTC. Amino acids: CASSLYTGQGKAYGYTF.

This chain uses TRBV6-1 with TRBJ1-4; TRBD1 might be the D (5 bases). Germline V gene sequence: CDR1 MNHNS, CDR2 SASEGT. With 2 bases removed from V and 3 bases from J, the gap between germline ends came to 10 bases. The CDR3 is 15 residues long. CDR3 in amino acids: CASSERRASNEKLFF. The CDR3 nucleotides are TGTGCCAGCAGTGAACGCAGGGCCTCTAATGAAAAACTGTTTTTT.

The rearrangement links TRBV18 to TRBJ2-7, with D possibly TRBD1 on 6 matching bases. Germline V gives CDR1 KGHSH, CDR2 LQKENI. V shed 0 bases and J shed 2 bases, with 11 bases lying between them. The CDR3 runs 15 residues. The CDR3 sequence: CASSPPQGPTYEQYF. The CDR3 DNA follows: TGTGCCAGCTCACCACCCCAGGGGCCGACCTACGAGCAGTACTTC.

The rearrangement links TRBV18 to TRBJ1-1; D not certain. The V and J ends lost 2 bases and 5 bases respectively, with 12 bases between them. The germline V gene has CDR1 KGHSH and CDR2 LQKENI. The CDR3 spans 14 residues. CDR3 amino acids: CASSPSTLLTEAFF. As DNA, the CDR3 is TGTGCCAGCTCACCATCGACATTATTGACTGAAGCTTTCTTT.

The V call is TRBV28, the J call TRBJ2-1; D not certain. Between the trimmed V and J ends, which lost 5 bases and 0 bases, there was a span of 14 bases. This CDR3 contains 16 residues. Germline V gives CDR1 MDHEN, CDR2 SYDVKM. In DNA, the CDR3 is TGTGCCAGCAGTCCCTCATCCGCGGCCTCCTACAATGAGCAGTTCTTC. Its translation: CASSPSSAASYNEQFF.

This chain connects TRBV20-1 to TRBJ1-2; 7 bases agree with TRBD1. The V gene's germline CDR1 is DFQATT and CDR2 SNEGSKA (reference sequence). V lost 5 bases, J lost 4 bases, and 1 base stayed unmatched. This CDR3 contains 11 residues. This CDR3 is CSAWDSYGYTF. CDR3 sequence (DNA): TGCAGTGCTTGGGACAGCTATGGCTACACCTTC.

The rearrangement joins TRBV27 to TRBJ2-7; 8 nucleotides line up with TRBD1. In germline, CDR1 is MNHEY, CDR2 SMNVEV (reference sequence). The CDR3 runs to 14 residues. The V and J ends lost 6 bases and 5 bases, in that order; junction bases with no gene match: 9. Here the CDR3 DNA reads TGTGCCAGCAGCCGCCGGACAGGGAACAACGAGCAGTACTTC. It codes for CASSRRTGNNEQYF.

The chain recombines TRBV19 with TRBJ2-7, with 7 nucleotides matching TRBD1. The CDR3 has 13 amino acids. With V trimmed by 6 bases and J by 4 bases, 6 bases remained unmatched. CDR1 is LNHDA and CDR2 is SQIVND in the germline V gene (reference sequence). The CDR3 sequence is CASRGDRGYEQYF. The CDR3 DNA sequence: TGTGCCAGTAGAGGGGACAGAGGGTACGAGCAGTACTTC.

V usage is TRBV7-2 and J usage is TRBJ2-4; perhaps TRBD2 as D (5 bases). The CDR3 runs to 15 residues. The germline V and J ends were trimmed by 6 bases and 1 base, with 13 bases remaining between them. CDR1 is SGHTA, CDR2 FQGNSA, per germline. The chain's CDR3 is CASSSGPSAKNIQYF. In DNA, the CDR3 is TGTGCCAGCAGTTCCGGACCTAGCGCCAAAAACATTCAGTACTTC.

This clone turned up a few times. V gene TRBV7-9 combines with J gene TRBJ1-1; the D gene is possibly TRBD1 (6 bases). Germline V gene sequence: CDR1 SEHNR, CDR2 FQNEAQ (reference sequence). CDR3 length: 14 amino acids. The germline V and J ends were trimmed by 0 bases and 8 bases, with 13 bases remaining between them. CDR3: CASSLATGTLEAFF. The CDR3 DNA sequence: TGTGCCAGCAGCTTAGCAACAGGGACGTTAGAAGCTTTCTTT.

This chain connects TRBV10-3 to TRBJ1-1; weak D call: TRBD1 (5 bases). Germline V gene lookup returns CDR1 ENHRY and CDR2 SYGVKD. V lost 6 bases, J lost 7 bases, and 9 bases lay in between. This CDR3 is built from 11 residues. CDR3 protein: CAIRDIHEAFF. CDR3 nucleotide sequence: TGTGCCATCAGGGACATCCATGAAGCTTTCTTT.

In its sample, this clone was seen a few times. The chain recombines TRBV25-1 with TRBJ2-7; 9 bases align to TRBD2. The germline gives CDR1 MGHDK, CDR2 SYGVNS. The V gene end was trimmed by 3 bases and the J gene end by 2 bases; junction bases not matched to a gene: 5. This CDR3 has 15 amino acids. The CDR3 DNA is TGTGCCAGCAGTGATGTAGCGGGAGTGACCTACGAGCAGTACTTC. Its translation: CASSDVAGVTYEQYF.

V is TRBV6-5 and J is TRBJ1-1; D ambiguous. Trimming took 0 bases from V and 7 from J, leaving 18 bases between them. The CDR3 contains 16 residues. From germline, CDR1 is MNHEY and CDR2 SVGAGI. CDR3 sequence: CASSYSMVPGGSEAFF. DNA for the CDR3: TGTGCCAGCAGTTACTCGATGGTTCCCGGTGGTAGTGAAGCTTTCTTT.

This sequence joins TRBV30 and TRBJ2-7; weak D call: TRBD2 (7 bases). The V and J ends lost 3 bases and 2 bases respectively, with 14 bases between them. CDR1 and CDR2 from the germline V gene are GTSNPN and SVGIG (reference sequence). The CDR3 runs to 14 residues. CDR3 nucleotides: TGTGCCTGGAGAAGGGGGGGCCAACCCTACGAGCAGTACTTC. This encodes CAWRRGGQPYEQYF.

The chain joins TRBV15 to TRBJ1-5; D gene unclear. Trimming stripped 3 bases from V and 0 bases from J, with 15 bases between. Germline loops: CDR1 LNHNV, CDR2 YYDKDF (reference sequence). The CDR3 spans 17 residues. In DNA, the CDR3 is TGTGCCACCAGCAGGGAACAGAGCATCTATAGCAATCAGCCCCAGCATTTT. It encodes CATSREQSIYSNQPQHF.

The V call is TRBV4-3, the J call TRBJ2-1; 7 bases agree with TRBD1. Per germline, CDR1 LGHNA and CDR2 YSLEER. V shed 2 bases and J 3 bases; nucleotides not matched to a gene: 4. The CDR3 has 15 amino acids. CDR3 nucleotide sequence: TGCGCCAGCAGCCAACGACAGGGAATCTACAATGAGCAGTTCTTC. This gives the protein CASSQRQGIYNEQFF.

CDR3 protein: CASSERRQGDNYEQYF. The CDR3 nucleotides are TGTGCCAGCAGTGAAAGGCGACAGGGGGACAACTACGAGCAGTACTTC. The chain is built from TRBV6-1 and TRBJ2-7; 9 bases fit TRBD1. V lost 2 bases, J lost 3 bases, and 8 bases stayed unmatched. The CDR3 loop spans 16 amino acids. Germline V gene lookup returns CDR1 MNHNS and CDR2 SASEGT.

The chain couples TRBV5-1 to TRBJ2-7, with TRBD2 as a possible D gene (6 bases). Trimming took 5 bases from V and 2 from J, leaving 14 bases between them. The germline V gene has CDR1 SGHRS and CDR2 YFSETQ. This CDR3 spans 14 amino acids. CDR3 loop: CASRAGTAAYEQYF. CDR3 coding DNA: TGCGCCAGCAGAGCCGGGACTGCCGCCTACGAGCAGTACTTC.

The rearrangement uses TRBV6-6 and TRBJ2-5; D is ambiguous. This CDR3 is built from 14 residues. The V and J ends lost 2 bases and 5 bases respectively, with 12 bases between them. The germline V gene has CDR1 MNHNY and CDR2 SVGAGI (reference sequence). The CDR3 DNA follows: TGTGCCAGCAGTTACGCTGCGAAAATGGAGACCCAGTACTTC. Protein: CASSYAAKMETQYF.

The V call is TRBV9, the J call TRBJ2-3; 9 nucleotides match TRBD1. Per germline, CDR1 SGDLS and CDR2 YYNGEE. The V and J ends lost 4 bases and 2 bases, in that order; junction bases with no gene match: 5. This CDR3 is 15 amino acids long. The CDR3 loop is CASSYRDRATDTQYF. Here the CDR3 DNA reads TGTGCCAGCAGCTACCGGGACAGGGCCACAGATACGCAGTATTTT.

The CDR3, as DNA: TGTGCCAGCAGTGAAGCGCGGACAGGGAAGATCCATTTT. As protein: CASSEARTGKIHF. The rearrangement uses TRBV2 and TRBJ1-5, with 8 positions matching TRBD1. The V segment lost 0 bases and the J segment 16 bases; nucleotides outside the gene matches: 8. The CDR3 consists of 13 residues. Germline loops: CDR1 SNHLY, CDR2 FYNNEI.

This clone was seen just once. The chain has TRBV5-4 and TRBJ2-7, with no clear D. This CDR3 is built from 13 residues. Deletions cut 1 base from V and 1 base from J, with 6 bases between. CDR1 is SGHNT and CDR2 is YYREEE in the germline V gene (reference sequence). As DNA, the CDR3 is TGTGCCAGCAGCTTGATCAGTTCCTACGAGCAGTACTTC. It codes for CASSLISSYEQYF. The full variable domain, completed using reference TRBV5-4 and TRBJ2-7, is ETGVTQSPTHLIKTRGQQVTLRCSSQSGHNTVSWYQQALGQGPQFIFQYYREEENGRGNFPPRFSGLQFPNYSSELNVNALELDDSALYLCASSLISSYEQYFGPGTRLTVT.

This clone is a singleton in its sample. CDR3 sequence: CASSTRDSYEQYF. The CDR3 DNA reads TGTGCCAGCAGTACCCGGGACAGCTACGAGCAGTACTTC. The chain recombines TRBV27 with TRBJ2-7; TRBD1 matches 7 bases. Germline assignment: CDR1 MNHEY and CDR2 SMNVEV (reference sequence). There are 13 residues in the CDR3. The ends lost 5 bases at V and 3 bases at J; junction bases unmatched: 4.

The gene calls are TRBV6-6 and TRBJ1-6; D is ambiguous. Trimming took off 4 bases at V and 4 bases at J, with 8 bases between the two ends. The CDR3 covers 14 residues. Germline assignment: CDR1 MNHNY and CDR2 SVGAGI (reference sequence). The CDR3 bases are TGTGCCAGCAGTTCCGCGCGTTATAATTCACCCCTCCACTTT. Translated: CASSSARYNSPLHF.